This TCR beta chain derives from a study of Graves' ophthalmopathy and Graves' hyperthyroidism. This clonotype was seen repeatedly, ten times or more. In donors with ophthalmopathy, activity was moderate-to-severe, with CAS ≥3, NOSPECS ≥4 and duration under 3 months. Beta-chain TCR CDR3 regions were amplified from RNA transcripts. After a first-round RT-PCR with HTBI primers, a second-round multiplex PCR was run. Each CDR3 protein is one row after TCRdb ran MiXCR on the multiplex PCR reads. This sample has roughly 400,000 distinct CDR3 sequences, with around 18% found just once. Sequencing used peripheral blood. This TCR was recovered from a woman aged 18-30 years with Graves' ophthalmopathy.

DNA of the CDR3: TGTGCCAGTAGGGGGGGACAGGTTAACACCGGGGAGCTGTTTTTT. Translation: CASRGGQVNTGELFF. The V and J genes are TRBV19 and TRBJ2-2, with 8 bases that match TRBD1. The CDR3 covers 15 residues. Germline assignment: CDR1 LNHDA and CDR2 SQIVND (reference sequence). The V segment lost 6 bases and the J segment 2 bases; nucleotides outside the gene matches: 5. The whole variable domain, remainder taken from reference TRBV19 and TRBJ2-2, is DGGITQSPKYLFRKEGQNVTLSCEQNLNHDAMYWYRQDPGQGLRLIYYSQIVNDFQKGDIAEGYSVSREKKESFPLTVTSAQKNPTAFYLCASRGGQVNTGELFFGEGSRLTVL.